The sequence of this T cell receptor beta chain was determined in a study of T cell clones after liver transplantation. Study background: Subjects received no induction therapy and standard immunosuppression until randomization at 12-24 months post-transplant.

Worth noting for this clone: Its specificity is unknown.

Whole-study results and caveats: Migration into the graft, not deletion, may explain lost graft donor-reactive T cells. In two subjects, few donor cells limited the measurable donor-reactive repertoire.

The table came from immunoSEQ multiplex PCR; TCRdb's copy has only in-frame clones and leaves some out. The data hold some 70,000 clones, with more than 90% observed a single time. Looked up from germline, CDR1 is SGHAT and CDR2 is FQNNGV. V trimming: 2 bases; J trimming: 11 bases; junction bases outside the gene matches: 9. CDR3 length: 15 amino acids. Sequenced here: CD4+ T cells from blood, sampled before liver transplant. This chain joins TRBV11-2 and TRBJ1-3; TRBD1 agrees at 10 bases. The TCR was taken from a human donor who received a liver transplant. The CDR3 loop is CASSLLGTGAFAIYF. CDR3 DNA: TGTGCCAGCAGCTTATTAGGGACAGGGGCGTTTGCCATATATTTT. Combining the CDR3 with reference TRBV11-2 and TRBJ1-3 gives the whole variable domain EAGVAQSPRYKIIEKRQSVAFWCNPISGHATLYWYQQILGQGPKLLIQFQNNGVVDDSQLPKDRFSAERLKGVDSTLKIQPAKLEDSAVYLCASSLLGTGAFAIYFGEGSWLTVV.